One and the same sample provided the 32 T cell receptor beta chains below, sequenced in a study of T cell responses to AZD1222 COVID-19 vaccine. Profiled with immunoSEQ multiplex PCR; TCRdb holds only in-frame clones, not every one. The sample gives some 140,000 clones, about 92% of which show up once; 2.5% to 3.5% is in the top ten. The specimen comprised peripheral blood, sampled on day 0 of AZD1222 vaccination. Receptors were obtained from an adult in good health.

This rearrangement joins TRBV5-6 to TRBJ1-2, with 9 bases matching TRBD1. Trimming at V came to 4 bases and at J to 5 bases, leaving 6 bases not matched to a gene. Germline-derived CDR1 and CDR2 are SGHDT and YYEEEE. The CDR3 consists of 14 residues. This CDR3 reads CASSGTGRGYGYTF. The CDR3 DNA reads as TGTGCCAGCAGCGGGACAGGGAGGGGGTATGGCTACACCTTC.

This sequence joins TRBV14 and TRBJ1-1, with TRBD1 identical over 9 bases. V lost 4 bases, J lost 1 base, and 7 bases stayed unmatched. Germline loops: CDR1 SGHDN, CDR2 FVKESK. This CDR3 has 16 residues. CDR3 sequence (DNA): TGTGCCAGCAGCCGGGGACAGGGCCAGGAGAACACTGAAGCTTTCTTT. This translates into CASSRGQGQENTEAFF. Together with reference TRBV14 and TRBJ1-1, the CDR3 gives the full variable domain: EAGVTQFPSHSVIEKGQTVTLRCDPISGHDNLYWYRRVMGKEIKFLLHFVKESKQDESGMPNNRFLAERTGGTYSTLKVQPAELEDSGVYFCASSRGQGQENTEAFFGQGTRLTVV.

This CDR3 is CASSPVPKGTGSDEQFF. As DNA, the CDR3 is TGTGCCAGCAGCCCTGTGCCGAAAGGGACGGGATCCGATGAGCAGTTCTTC. The chain combines TRBV7-3 with TRBJ2-1, with D perhaps assigned TRBD1 or TRBD2 (5 bases each). Germline loops: CDR1 SGHTA, CDR2 FQGTGA. Trimming removed 5 bases at V and 8 bases at J, with 25 bases between. The CDR3 sequence is 17 residues long.

This clone was recorded only once. The chain employs TRBV7-2 and TRBJ2-7; 11 nucleotides match TRBD2. Germline V CDR1 and CDR2: SGHTA, FQGNSA. This CDR3 has 17 residues. Losses at the gene ends were 5 bases for V and 3 bases for J; bases not matched to a gene: 12. The CDR3 spells CASSLPPGLADLYEQYF. CDR3 coding DNA: TGTGCCAGCAGCCTCCCACCGGGACTAGCGGACCTCTACGAGCAGTACTTC.

The CDR3 spells CASSPRQARGGNTIYF. The DNA of the CDR3 is TGTGCCAGCAGCCCCAGACAGGCCCGGGGTGGAAACACCATATATTTT. V gene TRBV14 combines with J gene TRBJ1-3; perhaps TRBD1 as D (6 bases). The CDR3 is 16 amino acids. V was clipped by 4 bases and J by 3 bases, with 16 bases between them. Germline CDR1 SGHDN, CDR2 FVKESK.

The chain links TRBV7-8 to TRBJ1-5, with TRBD1 identical over 11 bases. CDR3 length equals 17 residues. The germline V gene encodes CDR1 SGHVS and CDR2 FQNEAQ. Trimming took 3 bases from V and 7 from J; bases not matched to a gene: 11. Here the CDR3 reads CASSFRDRGGPGQPQHF. As DNA, the CDR3 is TGTGCCAGCAGCTTCCGGGACAGGGGGGGTCCTGGACAGCCCCAGCATTTT.

The chain combines TRBV7-2 with TRBJ2-2, with 8 bases that match TRBD2. With 0 bases clipped from V and 6 bases from J, the junction kept 9 bases outside the gene matches. Germline V gene lookup returns CDR1 SGHTA and CDR2 FQGNSA. The CDR3 runs to 17 residues. The CDR3 protein is CASSLAVGGASAGELFF. As DNA, the CDR3 is TGTGCCAGCAGCTTAGCGGTCGGGGGGGCTTCGGCCGGGGAGCTGTTTTTT.

This chain joins TRBV30 and TRBJ1-6, with unresolved D. V dropped 3 bases and J dropped 6 bases, with 21 bases sitting between them. CDR3 size: 17 residues. CDR1 and CDR2 (germline): GTSNPN, SVGIG (reference sequence). CDR3 nucleotide sequence: TGTGCCTGGAGCCCAGACGCAGGTCAGACCTCTAATTCACCCCTCCACTTT. Amino acids: CAWSPDAGQTSNSPLHF.

J is TRBJ2-7 and V is TRBV28; 7 nucleotides match TRBD2. The germline V gene has CDR1 MDHEN and CDR2 SYDVKM. The CDR3 is 15 amino acids. J gave up 5 bases and V 1 base, and 8 bases lay outside the gene matches. The CDR3 region has the DNA TGTGCCAGCAGTTTATTAGGACTAGAGTTCAACGAGCAGTACTTC. It specifies CASSLLGLEFNEQYF.

This sequence joins TRBV10-3 and TRBJ2-2, with 7 nucleotides matching TRBD1. After removal of 6 bases from V and 1 base from J, the junction contained 5 bases not matched to a gene. The CDR3 loop spans 15 amino acids. Germline V gene sequence: CDR1 ENHRY, CDR2 SYGVKD. The CDR3 DNA is TGTGCCATCAGCCCGAGGACAGGGAACACCGGGGAGCTGTTTTTT. As protein: CAISPRTGNTGELFF.

This chain uses TRBV28 with TRBJ2-1, with 8 positions matching TRBD2. Germline V gene sequence: CDR1 MDHEN, CDR2 SYDVKM. The junction had 14 bases not matched to a gene; V was cut back by 1 base and J by 9 bases. This CDR3 contains 17 residues. The CDR3 spells CASSLSPGGVTSAEQFF. The CDR3 DNA reads as TGTGCCAGCAGTTTATCTCCGGGGGGGGTGACTAGCGCTGAGCAGTTCTTC.

This chain connects TRBV6-1 to TRBJ1-1, with unresolved D. The CDR3 sequence is 15 residues long. The V and J ends lost 2 bases and 4 bases respectively, with 14 bases between them. Germline V gene data show CDR1 as MNHNS and CDR2 as SASEGT. CDR3 bases: TGTGCCAGCAGTGAATTGGGCAAACGGGGCACTGAAGCTTTCTTT. Amino acid sequence: CASSELGKRGTEAFF.

This chain joins TRBV21-1 and TRBJ1-2. TRBV21-1 is a pseudogene. The CDR3 runs to 15 residues. Here the CDR3 DNA reads TGTGCCAGCAGCAAAGAAGGGGGGCGGGGCTATGGCTACACCTTC. Its protein product is CASSKEGGRGYGYTF.

The V call is TRBV11-3, the J call TRBJ2-7, with D maybe TRBD1 (6 bases). Trimming cost V 4 bases and J 5 bases, with 15 bases left between them. The CDR3 is 14 residues long. Germline V gene data show CDR1 as SGHNT and CDR2 as YENEEA. The CDR3 DNA reads TGTGCCAGCAGCTCGGGGCAGGGGCCCCACGAGCAGTACTTC. This sequence encodes CASSSGQGPHEQYF.

This clone was picked up a small number of times. The gene calls are TRBV3-1 (or the pseudogene TRBV3-2) and TRBJ2-2; a possible D gene is TRBD1 (5 bases). The V and J ends lost 3 bases and 7 bases respectively, with 6 bases between them. This CDR3 region has 12 residues. The germline V gene encodes CDR1 LGHDT and CDR2 YNNKEL (reference sequence). CDR3 in DNA: TGTGCCAGCAGCCACAGGGTCGGGGAGCTGTTTTTT. Its protein is CASSHRVGELFF.

The rearrangement links TRBV7-2 to TRBJ2-1; 8 bases map to TRBD2. The CDR3 has 15 amino acids. Germline-derived CDR1 and CDR2 are SGHTA and FQGNSA. Trimming cost V 1 base and J 5 bases; bases outside gene matches: 4. CDR3 region: CASSLDSGTHNEQFF. CDR3 nucleotide sequence: TGTGCCAGCAGCTTAGATAGCGGGACCCACAATGAGCAGTTCTTC.

The chain joins TRBV29-1 to TRBJ2-2, with 10 bases matching TRBD2. The CDR3 loop spans 14 amino acids. V shed 5 bases, J shed 1 base, and the junction held 1 base outside the gene matches. CDR1 and CDR2 (germline): SQVTM, ANQGSEA. Here the CDR3 DNA reads TGCAGCGTTAGCGGGAGGGTGAACACCGGGGAGCTGTTTTTT. This gives the protein CSVSGRVNTGELFF.

This chain connects TRBV6-5 to TRBJ2-7; D remains unclear. The CDR3 covers 12 residues. The V end lost 6 bases, the J end lost 3 bases, and 9 bases lay between the germline ends. Germline CDR1 and CDR2: MNHEY and SVGAGI. The CDR3 DNA sequence: TGTGCCAGCAGCCCCGCCGGCTACGAGCAGTACTTC. Its protein is CASSPAGYEQYF.

This clone has just one count. The chain is built from TRBV30 and TRBJ1-3, with 9 bases fitting TRBD1. Germline V lookup: CDR1 GTSNPN, CDR2 SVGIG (reference sequence). The V and J ends lost 0 bases and 4 bases, in that order; junction bases with no gene match: 4. This CDR3 has 15 residues. For the CDR3, the DNA is TGTGCCTGGAGTGTAGGTGGGACAGGGGGAAACACCATATATTTT. It is translated as CAWSVGGTGGNTIYF.

J is TRBJ2-7 and V is TRBV11-3, with a possible D match to TRBD2 (5 bases). The CDR3 contains 13 residues. The germline gives CDR1 SGHNT, CDR2 YENEEA. The ends were cut back, 4 bases at V and 0 bases at J, with 7 bases in the middle. Here the CDR3 DNA reads TGTGCCAGCAGCTCGGGGAGCTCCTACGAGCAGTACTTC. Protein: CASSSGSSYEQYF.

The chain couples TRBV11-2 to TRBJ2-7; unclear D gene. The CDR3 is 12 residues long. The ends were cut back, 4 bases at V and 2 bases at J, with 6 bases in the middle. Looked up from germline, CDR1 is SGHAT and CDR2 is FQNNGV. CDR3 loop: CASSYYPYEQYF. CDR3 bases: TGTGCCAGCAGCTACTACCCCTACGAGCAGTACTTC.

V and J are TRBV3-1 (or the pseudogene TRBV3-2) and TRBJ2-3, with D maybe TRBD2 (5 bases). From germline, CDR1 is LGHDT and CDR2 YNNKEL (reference sequence). The ends were cut back, 0 bases at V and 4 bases at J, with 14 bases in the middle. CDR3 length: 16 residues. This CDR3 reads CASSQDMASWADTQYF. DNA for the CDR3: TGTGCCAGCAGCCAAGATATGGCTAGCTGGGCAGATACGCAGTATTTT.

The CDR3 DNA is TGTGCCAGTAGTATAATGTCCGGGGGCAATCAGCCCCAGCATTTT. It codes for CASSIMSGGNQPQHF. This chain links TRBV19 with TRBJ1-5, with unresolved D. The germline V and J ends were trimmed by 2 bases and 2 bases, with 10 bases remaining between them. Looked up from germline, CDR1 is LNHDA and CDR2 is SQIVND (reference sequence). CDR3 length equals 15 residues.

In this sample, this clone turned up a few times. The chain couples TRBV28 to TRBJ1-4, with 11 bases lining up with TRBD1. Trimming cost V 3 bases and J 6 bases; bases outside gene matches: 3. The CDR3 runs 15 residues. Germline CDR1 MDHEN, CDR2 SYDVKM. The CDR3 bases are TGTGCCAGCAGTTTGTCGGGACAGGGGGATGAAAAACTGTTTTTT. It is translated as CASSLSGQGDEKLFF.

This rearrangement joins TRBV5-1 to TRBJ1-1; possibly TRBD1 for D (6 bases). Trimming removed 2 bases at V and 5 bases at J, with 16 bases between. The germline V gene encodes CDR1 SGHRS and CDR2 YFSETQ. The CDR3 is made up of 15 amino acids. CDR3 DNA: TGCGCCAGCAGCTTTAAGACAGGAGGAATAACTGAAGCTTTCTTT. The encoded protein is CASSFKTGGITEAFF.

J is TRBJ1-2 and V is TRBV12-3 or TRBV12-4; D gene ambiguous. The CDR3 has 13 residues. Trimming left V 7 bases short and J 7 bases short, with 16 bases between. The DNA for the CDR3 is TGTGCCAGCACCCCTCGTGAGGGAGGTGGCTACACCTTC. Its protein product is CASTPREGGGYTF.

The V gene is TRBV7-9, the J gene TRBJ1-1, with unresolved D. Germline lookup yields CDR1 SEHNR and CDR2 FQNEAQ (reference sequence). V was clipped by 3 bases and J by 0 bases, with 11 bases between them. There are 15 residues in the CDR3. The CDR3 DNA reads TGTGCCAGCAGCTTGGGTAGACTCATGAACACTGAAGCTTTCTTT. Protein sequence: CASSLGRLMNTEAFF.

The CDR3 is CASSQEGQRSSYEQYF. CDR3 DNA sequence: TGTGCCAGCAGCCAGGAGGGGCAGAGAAGCTCCTACGAGCAGTACTTC. The V call is TRBV11-2, the J call TRBJ2-7; perhaps TRBD2 as D (6 bases). In germline, CDR1 is SGHAT, CDR2 FQNNGV. V dropped 5 bases and J dropped 0 bases, with 17 bases sitting between them. The CDR3 is made up of 16 amino acids.

J is TRBJ1-3 and V is TRBV18; 7 bases map to TRBD1. The CDR3 is made up of 16 amino acids. With 3 bases clipped from V and 0 bases from J, the junction kept 5 bases outside the gene matches. Germline V gene sequence: CDR1 KGHSH, CDR2 LQKENI. The CDR3 region has the DNA TGTGCCAGCTCACCCGGACAGGAACTCTCTGGAAACACCATATATTTT. Translated: CASSPGQELSGNTIYF. The entire variable domain, with the rest obtained from reference TRBV18 and TRBJ1-3, is as follows: NAGVMQNPRHLVRRRGQEARLRCSPMKGHSHVYWYRQLPEEGLKFMVYLQKENIIDESGMPKERFSAEFPKEGPSILRIQQVVRGDSAAYFCASSPGQELSGNTIYFGEGSWLTVV.

This rearrangement joins TRBV6-1 to TRBJ2-1; 12 bases map to TRBD2. Trimming cost V 6 bases and J 4 bases; bases outside gene matches: 13. This CDR3 comprises 18 residues. Germline CDR1 MNHNS, CDR2 SASEGT. CDR3 nucleotides: TGTGCCAGCAGCGAACTTCCGGGACTAGCGGGTCGATACAATGAGCAGTTCTTC. It is translated as CASSELPGLAGRYNEQFF.

The J gene is TRBJ2-1, the V gene TRBV2, with 10 bases aligning to TRBD2. Unmatched junction bases numbered 3, after V lost 8 bases and J lost 5 bases. CDR1 is SNHLY and CDR2 is FYNNEI in the germline V gene. The CDR3 length is 13 residues. CDR3 residues: CASLAGVHNEQFF. The CDR3 DNA reads as TGTGCCAGCCTAGCGGGAGTTCACAATGAGCAGTTCTTC.

In this sample, this clone turned up a few times. The V call is TRBV11-2, the J call TRBJ2-1, with 14 positions matching TRBD2. CDR1 SGHAT and CDR2 FQNNGV come from the germline V gene. CDR3 length equals 17 residues. V shed 5 bases, J shed 9 bases, and the junction held 12 bases outside the gene matches. CDR3 residues: CASSRGLAGEVYGEQFF. CDR3 coding DNA: TGTGCCAGCAGCCGGGGACTAGCGGGAGAGGTTTACGGTGAGCAGTTCTTC.